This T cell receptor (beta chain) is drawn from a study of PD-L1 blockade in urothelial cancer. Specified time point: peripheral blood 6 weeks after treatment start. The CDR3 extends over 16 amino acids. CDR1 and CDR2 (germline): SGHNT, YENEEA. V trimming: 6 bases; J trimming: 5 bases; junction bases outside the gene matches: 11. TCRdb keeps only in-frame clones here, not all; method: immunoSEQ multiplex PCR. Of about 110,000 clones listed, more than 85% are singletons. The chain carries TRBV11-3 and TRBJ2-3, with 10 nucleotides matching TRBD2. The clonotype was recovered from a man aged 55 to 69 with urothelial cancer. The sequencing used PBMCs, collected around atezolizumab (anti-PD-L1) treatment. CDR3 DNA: TGTGCCAGCAGGAAGGGTTCTAGCGGGGGTGAAGATACGCAGTATTTT. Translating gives CASRKGSSGGEDTQYF. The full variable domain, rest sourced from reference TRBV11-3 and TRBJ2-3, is EAGVVQSPRYKIIEKKQPVAFWCNPISGHNTLYWYLQNLGQGPELLIRYENEEAVDDSQLPKDRFSAERLKGVDSTLKIQPAELGDSAVYLCASRKGSSGGEDTQYFGPGTRLTVL.